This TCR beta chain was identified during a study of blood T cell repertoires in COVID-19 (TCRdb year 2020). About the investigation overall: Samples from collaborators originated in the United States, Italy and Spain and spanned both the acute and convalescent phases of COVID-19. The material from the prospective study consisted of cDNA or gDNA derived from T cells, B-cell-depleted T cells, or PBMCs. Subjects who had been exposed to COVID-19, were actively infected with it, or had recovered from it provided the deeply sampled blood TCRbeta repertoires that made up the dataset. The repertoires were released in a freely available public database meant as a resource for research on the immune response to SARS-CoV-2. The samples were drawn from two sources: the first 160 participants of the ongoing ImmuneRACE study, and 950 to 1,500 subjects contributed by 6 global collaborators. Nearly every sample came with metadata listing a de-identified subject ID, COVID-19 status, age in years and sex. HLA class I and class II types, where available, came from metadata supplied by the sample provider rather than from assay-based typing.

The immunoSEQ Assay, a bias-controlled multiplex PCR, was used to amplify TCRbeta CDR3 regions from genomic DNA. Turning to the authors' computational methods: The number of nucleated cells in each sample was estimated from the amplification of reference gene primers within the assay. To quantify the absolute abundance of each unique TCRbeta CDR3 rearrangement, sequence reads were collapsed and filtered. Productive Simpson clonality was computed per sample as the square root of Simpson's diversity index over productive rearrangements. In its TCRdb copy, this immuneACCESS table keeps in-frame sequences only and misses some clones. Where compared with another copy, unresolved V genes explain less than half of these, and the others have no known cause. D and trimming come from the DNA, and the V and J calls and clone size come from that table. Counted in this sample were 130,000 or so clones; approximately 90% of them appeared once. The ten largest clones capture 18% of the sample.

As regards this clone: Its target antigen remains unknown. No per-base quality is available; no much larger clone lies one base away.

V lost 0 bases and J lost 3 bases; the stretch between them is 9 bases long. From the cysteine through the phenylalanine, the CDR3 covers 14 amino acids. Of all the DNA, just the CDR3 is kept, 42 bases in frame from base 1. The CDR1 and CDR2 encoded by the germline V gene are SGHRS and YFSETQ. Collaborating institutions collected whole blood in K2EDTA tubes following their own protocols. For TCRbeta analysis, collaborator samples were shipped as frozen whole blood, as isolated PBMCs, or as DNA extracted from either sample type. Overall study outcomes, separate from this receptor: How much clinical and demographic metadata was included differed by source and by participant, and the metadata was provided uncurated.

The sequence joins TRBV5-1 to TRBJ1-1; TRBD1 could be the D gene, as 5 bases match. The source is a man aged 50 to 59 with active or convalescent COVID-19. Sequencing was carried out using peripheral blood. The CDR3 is CASSLGREDTEAFF. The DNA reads TGCGCCAGCAGCTTGGGCAGGGAGGACACTGAAGCTTTCTTT.